The 4 T cell receptor beta chains presented below share a single source sample, sequenced in a study of blood T cells in healthy people across ages. Together with a sample-barcoded 5' primer, a J-beta primer mix was included in a second PCR lasting about 7 to 11 cycles. Via MiXCR, TCRdb re-called the 5' RACE reads, giving one row per CDR3 protein. The sample contains 1.8 million or so distinct CDR3 sequences, 39% of which appear only once. The sequenced sample was blood. The receptors shown here come from a human donor in good health.

The chain combines TRBV15 with TRBJ2-4, with TRBD2 matching over 11 bases. The CDR3 length is 19 residues. The ends lost 4 bases at V and 1 base at J; junction bases unmatched: 12. Germline loops: CDR1 LNHNV, CDR2 YYDKDF (reference sequence). The CDR3 bases are TGTGCCACCAGCAAACGAGTAGCGGGGGGGCGATGGGCCAAAAACATTCAGTACTTC. Its translation is CATSKRVAGGRWAKNIQYF.

The chain recombines TRBV4-2 with TRBJ1-2; 8 bases align to TRBD1. The J segment lost 4 bases and the V segment lost 4 bases, leaving 8 bases of the junction unmatched. CDR3 size: 15 residues. Germline CDR1 LGHNA, CDR2 YNFKEQ. The CDR3 bases are TGTGCCAGCAGCCGGAGGGACAGGAGAATCTATGGCTACACCTTC. Its translation is CASSRRDRRIYGYTF.

This clonotype was detected once. This sequence joins TRBV6-6 and TRBJ1-5, with TRBD1 matching 8 bases. V trimming: 0 bases; J trimming: 4 bases; junction bases outside the gene matches: 5. The CDR3 covers 16 residues. The germline CDR1 and CDR2 sequences are MNHNY and SVGAGI (reference sequence). CDR3 residues: CASSYSPGTGNQPQHF. For the CDR3, the DNA is TGTGCCAGCAGTTACTCTCCCGGGACAGGTAATCAGCCCCAGCATTTT.

This sequence joins TRBV15 and TRBJ2-5, with D maybe TRBD2 (5 bases). The better agreement between TRBJ2-7 and the DNA end casts doubt on the J call. Per germline, CDR1 LNHNV and CDR2 YYDKDF (reference sequence). The CDR3 covers 14 residues. The CDR3 DNA reads as TGTGCCACCAGCAGAGTTGGAGGAACCTACGAGCAGTACTTC. Translated, it gives CATSRVGGTYEQYF.